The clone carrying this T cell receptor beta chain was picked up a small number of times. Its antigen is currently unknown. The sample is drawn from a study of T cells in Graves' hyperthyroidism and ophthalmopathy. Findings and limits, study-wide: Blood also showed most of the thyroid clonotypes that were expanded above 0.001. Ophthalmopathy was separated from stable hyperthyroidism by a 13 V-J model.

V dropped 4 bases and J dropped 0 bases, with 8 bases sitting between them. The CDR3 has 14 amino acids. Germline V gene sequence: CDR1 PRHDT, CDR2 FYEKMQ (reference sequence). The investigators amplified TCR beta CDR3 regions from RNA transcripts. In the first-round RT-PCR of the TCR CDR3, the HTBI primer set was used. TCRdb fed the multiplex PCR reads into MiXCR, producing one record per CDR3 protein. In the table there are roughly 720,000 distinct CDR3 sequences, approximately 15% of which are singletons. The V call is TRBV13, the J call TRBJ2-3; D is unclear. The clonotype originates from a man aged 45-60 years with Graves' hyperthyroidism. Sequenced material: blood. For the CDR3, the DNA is TGTGCCAGCAGCTCAGACGAGAGCACAGATACGCAGTATTTT. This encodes CASSSDESTDTQYF.